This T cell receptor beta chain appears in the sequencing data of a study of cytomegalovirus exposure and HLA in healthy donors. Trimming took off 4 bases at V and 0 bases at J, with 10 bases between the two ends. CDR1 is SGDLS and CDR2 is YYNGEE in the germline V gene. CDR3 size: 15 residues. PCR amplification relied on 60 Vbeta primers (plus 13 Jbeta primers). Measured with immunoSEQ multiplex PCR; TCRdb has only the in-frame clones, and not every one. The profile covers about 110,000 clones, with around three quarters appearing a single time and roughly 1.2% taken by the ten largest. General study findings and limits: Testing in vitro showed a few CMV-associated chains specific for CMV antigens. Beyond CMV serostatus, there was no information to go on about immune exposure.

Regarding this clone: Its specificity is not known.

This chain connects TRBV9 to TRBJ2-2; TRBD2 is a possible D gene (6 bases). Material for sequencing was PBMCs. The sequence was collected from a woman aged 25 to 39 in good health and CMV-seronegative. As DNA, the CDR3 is TGTGCCAGCAGCCAGACTAGTACGAACACCGGGGAGCTGTTTTTT. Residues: CASSQTSTNTGELFF.